The clone carrying this TCR beta chain was observed once. As yet, its antigen is unknown. The data were obtained in a study of cytomegalovirus exposure and HLA in healthy donors. Whole-study results and caveats: A missense variant in DCLRE1C was later tied to TCR beta V- and J-gene trimming.

Trimming removed 3 bases at V and 3 bases at J, with 9 bases between. Per germline, CDR1 SGDLS and CDR2 YYNGEE. The CDR3 loop spans 14 amino acids. Use of 60 Vbeta and 13 Jbeta primers characterized the PCR. Profiling relied on immunoSEQ multiplex PCR, and the TCRdb table lists in-frame clones only, not all of them. The sample has over 85,000 clones; approximately 78% are singletons. The V and J genes are TRBV9 and TRBJ1-4; D possibly corresponds to TRBD1 (6 bases). Sequenced sample: PBMCs. The clonotype comes from a woman younger than 45 in good health and CMV-seronegative. CDR3 sequence reads: CASSGSGANEKLFF. CDR3 DNA sequence: TGTGCCAGCAGCGGGTCAGGGGCTAATGAAAAACTGTTTTTT. The whole variable domain, remainder taken from reference TRBV9 and TRBJ1-4, is DSGVTQTPKHLITATGQRVTLRCSPRSGDLSVYWYQQSLDQGLQFLIQYYNGEERAKGNILERFSAQQFPDLHSELNLSSLELGDSALYFCASSGSGANEKLFFGSGTQLSVL.